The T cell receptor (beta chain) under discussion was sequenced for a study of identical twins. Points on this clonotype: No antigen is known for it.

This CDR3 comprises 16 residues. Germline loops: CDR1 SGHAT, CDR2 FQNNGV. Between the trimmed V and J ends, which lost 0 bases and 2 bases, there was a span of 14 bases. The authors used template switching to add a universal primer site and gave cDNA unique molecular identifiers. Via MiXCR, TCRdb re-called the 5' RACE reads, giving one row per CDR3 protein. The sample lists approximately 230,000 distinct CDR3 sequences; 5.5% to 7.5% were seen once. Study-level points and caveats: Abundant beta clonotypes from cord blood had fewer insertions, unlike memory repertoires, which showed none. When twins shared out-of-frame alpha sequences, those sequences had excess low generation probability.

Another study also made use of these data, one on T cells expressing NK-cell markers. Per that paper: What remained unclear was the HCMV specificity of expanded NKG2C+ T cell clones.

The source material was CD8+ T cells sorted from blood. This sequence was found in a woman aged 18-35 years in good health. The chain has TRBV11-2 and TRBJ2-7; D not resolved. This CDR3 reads CASSLDLLGLAYEQYF. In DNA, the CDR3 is TGTGCCAGCAGCTTAGATCTTCTCGGGCTAGCCTACGAGCAGTACTTC.